A single sample gave rise to the 9 T cell receptor beta chains below, sequenced in a study of T cells in Graves' hyperthyroidism and ophthalmopathy. Amplification yielded TCR beta CDR3 regions, with RNA transcripts as the source. HTBI primers were employed in a first-round RT-PCR of the TCR CDR3. TCRdb ran MiXCR on the multiplex PCR reads and lists one entry per CDR3 protein. The table includes 340,000 or so distinct CDR3 sequences, roughly 18% detected once. Source material: blood. The receptor set was obtained from a woman aged 45-65 years with Graves' hyperthyroidism.

This clonotype was found a few times. V usage is TRBV10-3 and J usage is TRBJ2-3, with TRBD2 matching 9 bases. V lost 4 bases and J lost 3; bases outside the gene matches: 5. The CDR3 spans 15 residues. CDR1 and CDR2 (germline): ENHRY, SYGVKD. The CDR3 region has the DNA TGTGCCATCAGTGGAGTAGCGGGAGAGACAGATACGCAGTATTTT. As protein: CAISGVAGETDTQYF.

The table lists this clonotype with many counts. This chain uses TRBV20-1 with TRBJ2-3, with TRBD2 identical over 11 bases. V dropped 1 base and J dropped 5; count of bases not matched to a gene: 5. The CDR3 is made up of 15 amino acids. Germline values: CDR1 DFQATT, CDR2 SNEGSKA (reference sequence). CDR3: CSARGLAGGEDTQYF. As DNA, the CDR3 is TGCAGTGCTAGAGGGCTAGCGGGAGGAGAAGATACGCAGTATTTT.

This clonotype was seen many times. V gene TRBV7-9 combines with J gene TRBJ2-1; 7 positions agree with TRBD1. This CDR3 comprises 15 residues. The V gene's germline CDR1 is SEHNR and CDR2 FQNEAQ (reference sequence). V was clipped by 5 bases and J by 6 bases; unmatched bases: 10. The CDR3 DNA reads as TGTGCCAGCAGCAGAGGACAGGCCACCTCCAATGAGCAGTTCTTC. Translated: CASSRGQATSNEQFF.

The sample holds many counts of this clonotype. The chain recombines TRBV19 with TRBJ1-2; perhaps TRBD1 as D (6 bases). This CDR3 has 15 amino acids. CDR1 is LNHDA, CDR2 SQIVND, per germline (reference sequence). The V end was cut by 2 bases, the J end by 4 bases, with 14 bases between. The CDR3 nucleotides read TGTGCCAGTAGTATATCGACAGGAGCCGGCTATGGCTACACCTTC. This gives the protein CASSISTGAGYGYTF. Full variable domain (missing parts from reference TRBV19 and TRBJ1-2): DGGITQSPKYLFRKEGQNVTLSCEQNLNHDAMYWYRQDPGQGLRLIYYSQIVNDFQKGDIAEGYSVSREKKESFPLTVTSAQKNPTAFYLCASSISTGAGYGYTFGSGTRLTVV.

This chain uses TRBV27 with TRBJ1-3; D uncertain. Per germline, CDR1 MNHEY and CDR2 SMNVEV (reference sequence). The CDR3 consists of 14 residues. Trimming cost V 0 bases and J 1 base, with 4 bases left between them. The CDR3 reads CASSLSASGNTIYF. In DNA form, the CDR3 reads TGTGCCAGCAGTTTATCGGCTTCTGGAAACACCATATATTTT.

This clonotype was counted ten times or more. The rearrangement uses TRBV5-1 and TRBJ2-2; D call uncertain. V was trimmed by 8 bases and J by 0 bases, leaving 11 bases between them. From germline, CDR1 is SGHRS and CDR2 YFSETQ. The CDR3 sequence is 14 residues long. In DNA, the CDR3 is TGCGCCAGTATCCTCGGGCCGAACACCGGGGAGCTGTTTTTT. Translated, it gives CASILGPNTGELFF.

This clonotype was detected a few times. The chain has TRBV7-9 and TRBJ1-1, with unresolved D. CDR3 length: 15 amino acids. Per the germline V gene, CDR1 is SEHNR and CDR2 is FQNEAQ (reference sequence). V was trimmed by 3 bases and J by 0 bases, leaving 11 bases between them. The CDR3 nucleotides read TGTGCCAGCAGCTTGATAGGATCTATGAACACTGAAGCTTTCTTT. Encoded protein: CASSLIGSMNTEAFF.

This clonotype was seen only a few times. The rearrangement uses TRBV20-1 and TRBJ2-3; D assignment may be TRBD1 or TRBD2 (6 bases each). V dropped 3 bases and J dropped 0 bases, with 13 bases sitting between them. Germline V CDR1 and CDR2: DFQATT, SNEGSKA (reference sequence). The CDR3 spans 15 residues. CDR3 sequence reads: CSASTGRSSTDTQYF. Here the CDR3 DNA reads TGCAGTGCTAGCACAGGGAGGTCTAGCACAGATACGCAGTATTTT.

The sample holds many counts of this clonotype. This chain joins TRBV12-3 or TRBV12-4 and TRBJ2-7, with D maybe TRBD2 (6 bases). V dropped 1 base and J dropped 0 bases, with 10 bases sitting between them. The CDR3 is 15 amino acids. CDR3 nucleotides: TGTGCCAGCAGTTTAGGGAGGGCCCGCTCCTACGAGCAGTACTTC. Its translation: CASSLGRARSYEQYF.